The source of this T cell receptor beta chain is a study of blood T cell repertoires in COVID-19 (dated by TCRdb to 2020 to 2022). Notes on the research overall: Collaborator samples came from the United States, Italy and Spain and covered acute and convalescent phases of COVID-19. The prospective study material was composed of cDNA or gDNA derived from T cells, B-cell-depleted T cells, or PBMCs. The dataset comprised deeply sampled blood TCRbeta repertoires from subjects exposed to, actively infected with, or recovered from COVID-19. The repertoires were released in a freely available public database meant as a resource for research on the immune response to SARS-CoV-2. Samples came from the ongoing ImmuneRACE study (first 160 participants) plus 1,254 subjects from 6 global collaborators. A de-identified subject ID, COVID-19 status, age in years and sex were almost always included in the sample metadata. Where available, HLA class I and class II types were obtained from metadata supplied by the sample provider rather than from assay-based typing. The paper as a whole reports these results and caveats: Clinical and demographic metadata were provided uncurated, with the amount varying by source and participant.

Comment on this clone: No antigen is known for it. Base qualities are not provided; no much larger clone lies one nucleotide away.

Collaborating institutions collected whole blood in K2EDTA tubes following their own protocols. For TCRbeta analysis, collaborator samples were shipped as frozen whole blood, as isolated PBMCs, or as DNA extracted from either sample type. The immunoSEQ Assay, a bias-controlled multiplex PCR, was used to amplify TCRbeta CDR3 regions from genomic DNA. The paper's data handling went like this. Nucleated cell counts per sample were estimated from amplification of reference gene primers within the assay. To quantify the absolute abundance of each unique TCRbeta CDR3 rearrangement, sequence reads were collapsed and filtered. For each sample, productive Simpson clonality was calculated as the square root of Simpson's diversity index over productive rearrangements. TCRdb holds this immuneACCESS table with in-frame rearrangements only. Some clones are missing; in checked studies, unresolved V genes explain under half, and the rest has no known cause. V and J calls and clone size follow that table, whereas D and trimming were derived from the DNA. The sample records 200,000 or so clones, roughly 80% of which are singletons. The ten largest clones add up to 4.5% to 5.5% of the sample.

This TCR was sampled from a young woman with acute or convalescent COVID-19. The specimen was peripheral blood.

The CDR3 protein: CASRPPTGYNEQFF. The DNA sequence reads TGTGCCAGCAGGCCCCCTACGGGTTACAATGAGCAGTTCTTC. The receptor chain draws on TRBV6-5 and TRBJ2-1; there is no confident call for the D gene. The V and J ends are trimmed by 6 bases and 4 bases, leaving 13 bases between them. The germline V gene sets CDR1 to MNHEY and CDR2 to SVGAGI. The CDR3 runs 14 residues from the cysteine to the phenylalanine. The entry retains the CDR3 DNA only, 42 bases that are in frame from base 1.